These T cell receptor beta chains were read from a single sample in a study of blood T cell repertoires in COVID-19. Profiled with immunoSEQ multiplex PCR; TCRdb holds only in-frame clones, not every one. The profile covers about 220,000 clones, with approximately 85% appearing a single time and approximately 5.2% taken by the ten largest. Source material: peripheral blood. The source of these receptors is a woman aged 70-85 years with COVID-19, enrolled during active disease. CDR3s include the opening cysteine and the closing phenylalanine or tryptophan. The D gene is left open where the match is weak. Where a row states a size, it is once, few, many or the class of an expanded clone; other rows omit it.

J gene,D gene,V gene,clone size,CDR3 protein,CDR3 DNA
TRBJ2-2,-,TRBV28,few,CASSLNFRGELFF,TGTGCCAGCAGTTTGAACTTCCGCGGGGAGCTGTTTTTT
TRBJ2-3,TRBD2,TRBV9,-,CASSVGTSGTGTDTQYF,TGTGCCAGCAGCGTAGGGACTAGCGGGACGGGTACAGATACGCAGTATTTT
TRBJ2-3,-,TRBV19,once,CASSRKTGISTDTQYF,TGTGCCAGTAGTAGAAAAACAGGCATAAGCACAGATACGCAGTATTTT
TRBJ1-1,-,TRBV18,-,CASLGAFNTEAFF,TGTGCCAGCCTAGGGGCTTTTAACACTGAAGCTTTCTTT
TRBJ1-2,TRBD1,TRBV27,few,CASSSTGTGKMAVTF,TGTGCCAGCAGTTCCACCGGGACAGGGAAAATGGCTGTCACCTTC
TRBJ2-3,TRBD2,TRBV18,-,CASSLQSGTSADTQYF,TGTGCCAGCTCACTTCAGTCCGGGACTAGCGCCGATACGCAGTATTTT
TRBJ2-5,-,TRBV30,-,CVAEKQETQYF,TGTGTCGCGGAGAAGCAAGAGACCCAGTACTTC
TRBJ2-7,TRBD2,TRBV7-2,-,CASSAWGTSGSYEQYF,TGTGCCAGCAGCGCCTGGGGGACTAGCGGCTCCTACGAGCAGTACTTC
TRBJ2-3,-,TRBV2,-,CASSKGGYRTDTQYF,TGTGCCAGCAGTAAGGGGGGGTATCGCACAGATACGCAGTATTTT
TRBJ1-5,-,TRBV19,-,CASSMSTAGVGNQPQHF,TGTGCCAGTAGTATGTCAACGGCAGGGGTGGGCAATCAGCCCCAGCATTTT
TRBJ1-5,-,TRBV7-2,few,CASSLGQVNQPQHF,TGTGCCAGCAGCTTAGGACAGGTCAATCAGCCCCAGCATTTT
TRBJ2-7,-,TRBV5-1,few,CASSLEGAKEREQYF,TGCGCCAGCAGCTTGGAAGGAGCCAAAGAACGCGAGCAGTACTTC
TRBJ1-5,TRBD1,TRBV6-6,-,CASRDREGQPQHF,TGTGCCAGCAGGGACAGGGAAGGTCAGCCCCAGCATTTT
TRBJ2-5,TRBD1,TRBV29-1,once,CSVGGGETQYF,TGCAGCGTTGGAGGGGGCGAGACCCAGTACTTC
TRBJ1-3,-,TRBV10-2,-,CASAKQGLSSGNTIYF,TGCGCCAGCGCCAAACAGGGATTAAGCTCTGGAAACACCATATATTTT
TRBJ2-1,-,TRBV21-1,-,CASSNGGILNEQFF,TGTGCCAGCAGCAATGGCGGGATACTCAATGAGCAGTTCTTC
TRBJ1-6,TRBD1,TRBV6-5,-,CASMTTVGGLSPLHF,TGTGCCAGCATGACGACAGTAGGGGGCTTGTCACCCCTCCACTTT
TRBJ2-7,TRBD1,TRBV4-3,-,CASSQGRGYYEQYF,TGCGCCAGCAGCCAGGGCAGGGGGTACTACGAGCAGTACTTC
TRBJ2-1,TRBD2,TRBV6-1,-,CASSEALAGGSYNEQFF,TGTGCCAGCAGTGAAGCACTAGCGGGAGGGTCCTACAATGAGCAGTTCTTC
TRBJ1-6,-,TRBV28,-,CASSLSVYSSPLHF,TGTGCCAGCAGTTTAAGTGTTTATAGTTCACCCCTCCACTTT
TRBJ1-5,TRBD1,TRBV7-3,few,CASSPGGYSNQPQHF,TGTGCCAGCAGCCCAGGGGGCTATAGCAATCAGCCCCAGCATTTT
TRBJ2-1,-,TRBV11-2,-,CASSLGLVNEQFF,TGTGCCAGCAGCTTAGGGCTAGTCAATGAGCAGTTCTTC
TRBJ1-1,-,TRBV19,-,CASSIDGAGNTEAFF,TGTGCCAGTAGTATAGATGGGGCCGGGAACACTGAAGCTTTCTTT
TRBJ1-2,TRBD1,TRBV7-3,-,CASSQGQGAGYTF,TGTGCCAGCAGCCAGGGACAGGGTGCTGGCTACACCTTC
TRBJ2-2,-,TRBV5-4,-,CASSLDMVGAGELFF,TGTGCCAGCAGCTTAGACATGGTCGGGGCCGGGGAGCTGTTTTTT
TRBJ1-1,-,TRBV7-6,-,CASSLTSSWSTEAFF,TGTGCCAGCAGCTTAACTTCCAGTTGGAGCACTGAAGCTTTCTTT
TRBJ2-2,TRBD1,TRBV10-1,-,CASNRGDTGELFF,TGCGCCAGCAACAGGGGGGACACCGGGGAGCTGTTTTTT
TRBJ2-1,TRBD2,TRBV2,-,CASSGTSGNFYNEQFF,TGTGCCAGCAGTGGGACTAGCGGGAATTTCTACAATGAGCAGTTCTTC
TRBJ1-2,-,TRBV28,-,CASTALGQGYGYTF,TGTGCCAGCACAGCCCTCGGCCAGGGCTATGGCTACACCTTC
TRBJ1-1,-,TRBV3-1/TRBV3-2,-,CASSQGSGGSEAFF,TGTGCCAGCAGCCAAGGTTCCGGGGGGTCTGAAGCTTTCTTT
TRBJ1-2,-,TRBV12-3/TRBV12-4,-,CASSFGGYGYTF,TGTGCCAGCAGTTTCGGCGGCTATGGCTACACCTTC
TRBJ1-5,-,TRBV7-8,-,CASSLQGFRQPQHF,TGTGCCAGCAGCTTGCAGGGATTTCGGCAGCCCCAGCATTTT
TRBJ2-7,-,TRBV7-2,once,CASSYGTLEQYF,TGTGCCAGCAGCTATGGGACTTTAGAGCAGTACTTC
TRBJ2-1,TRBD2,TRBV2,-,CASSELAGVDEQFF,TGTGCCAGCAGTGAGCTAGCGGGAGTAGATGAGCAGTTCTTC
TRBJ1-5,-,TRBV28,-,CASSQHNSNQPQHF,TGTGCCAGCAGTCAACATAATAGCAATCAGCCCCAGCATTTT
TRBJ2-1,-,TRBV10-2,-,CASSADRLSYNEQFF,TGCGCCAGCAGTGCCGACAGATTATCCTACAATGAGCAGTTCTTC
TRBJ2-1,-,TRBV7-9,-,CASSLVGSGNEQFF,TGTGCCAGCAGCTTAGTAGGGAGTGGCAATGAGCAGTTCTTC
TRBJ1-2,TRBD1,TRBV6-1,few,CASSEALGTGSNYGYTF,TGTGCCAGCAGTGAAGCCCTCGGGACAGGGAGTAACTATGGCTACACCTTC
TRBJ1-2,TRBD1,TRBV7-2,few,CASSPSPGKTGSGYTF,TGTGCCAGCAGCCCATCCCCTGGAAAGACAGGGAGTGGCTACACCTTC
TRBJ1-5,TRBD1,TRBV5-8,-,CASSLGDRAFQPQHF,TGTGCCAGCAGCTTGGGGGACAGGGCCTTTCAGCCCCAGCATTTT
TRBJ2-7,TRBD2,TRBV4-1,-,CASSPGVTSGRQNSYEQYF,TGCGCCAGCAGCCCGGGGGTTACTAGCGGCCGACAGAACTCCTACGAGCAGTACTTC
TRBJ2-6,-,TRBV6-6,-,CASLAEHSGANVLTF,TGTGCCAGCTTGGCGGAGCACTCTGGGGCCAACGTCCTGACTTTC
TRBJ1-4,-,TRBV25-1,-,CASRTAWEKLFF,TGTGCCAGCAGGACTGCATGGGAAAAACTGTTTTTT
TRBJ2-3,-,TRBV5-1,-,CASSQSSVSGTDTQYF,TGCGCCAGCAGCCAATCTAGCGTATCCGGCACAGATACGCAGTATTTT
TRBJ2-1,TRBD2,TRBV5-8,-,CASSLGLAGGMNEQFF,TGTGCCAGCAGCTTGGGACTAGCGGGAGGTATGAATGAGCAGTTCTTC
TRBJ1-2,-,TRBV30,-,CAWRQVSFGYTF,TGTGCCTGGCGACAGGTTTCTTTTGGCTACACCTTC